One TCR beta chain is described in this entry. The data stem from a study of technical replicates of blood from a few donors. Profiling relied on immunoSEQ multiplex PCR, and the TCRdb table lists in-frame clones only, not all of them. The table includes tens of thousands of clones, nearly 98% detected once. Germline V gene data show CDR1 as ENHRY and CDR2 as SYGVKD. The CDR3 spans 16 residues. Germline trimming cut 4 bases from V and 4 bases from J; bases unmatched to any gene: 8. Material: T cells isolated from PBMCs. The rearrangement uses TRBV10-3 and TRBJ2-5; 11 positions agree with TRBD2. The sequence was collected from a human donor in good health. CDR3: CAISAGASGRRETQYF. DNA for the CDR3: TGTGCCATCAGTGCCGGCGCTAGCGGGAGGCGAGAGACCCAGTACTTC.